These 8 T cell receptor beta chains share one sample of origin, sequenced in a study of Graves' ophthalmopathy and Graves' hyperthyroidism. Beta-chain TCR CDR3 regions were amplified from RNA transcripts. RT-PCR was first run with HTBI primers, then multiplex PCR in a second round. TCRdb reanalysed the multiplex PCR reads using MiXCR and keeps one entry per CDR3 protein. The sample holds 660,000 or so distinct CDR3 sequences, roughly 41% seen once. The sequenced sample consisted of peripheral blood. The receptors were sampled from an adult man with Graves' ophthalmopathy.

This chain links TRBV29-1 with TRBJ1-2; D not certain. V was shortened by 3 bases and J by 7 bases, with 9 bases between the two germline ends. Germline V gene data show CDR1 as SQVTM and CDR2 as ANQGSEA. This CDR3 spans 11 amino acids. Here the CDR3 DNA reads TGCAGCGTTGAGCGACAAGGTGGCTACACCTTC. Amino acid sequence: CSVERQGGYTF.

This clonotype was seen only once. The genes are TRBV2 and TRBJ1-4; 7 nucleotides line up with TRBD1. There are 15 residues in the CDR3. V trimming: 8 bases; J trimming: 5 bases; junction bases outside the gene matches: 11. Germline CDR1 is SNHLY and CDR2 is FYNNEI. This CDR3 reads CASSPPGQINEKLFF. In DNA, the CDR3 is TGTGCCAGCTCACCACCGGGACAGATCAATGAAAAACTGTTTTTT.

This clonotype came up a few times. The CDR3 DNA sequence: TGTGCCAGCAGCCAAGATTTCAAGCCAGGGTATGGCTACACCTTC. It translates to CASSQDFKPGYGYTF. The chain carries TRBV14 and TRBJ1-2, with a possible D match to TRBD1 (5 bases). The CDR3 sequence is 15 residues long. The V end was cut by 0 bases, the J end by 5 bases, with 13 bases between. Germline CDR1 SGHDN, CDR2 FVKESK.

This chain's CDR3 is CASSSGTGENNSPLHF. The CDR3 DNA reads TGTGCCAGCAGCTCCGGGACAGGGGAAAATAATTCACCCCTCCACTTT. The chain joins TRBV7-9 to TRBJ1-6; 10 bases line up with TRBD1. V lost 4 bases, J lost 5 bases, and 5 bases stayed unmatched. This CDR3 region has 16 residues. CDR1 SEHNR and CDR2 FQNEAQ come from the germline V gene (reference sequence).

This clonotype was seen many times. The chain carries TRBV6-4 and TRBJ1-6; perhaps TRBD1 as D (5 bases). The V end lost 5 bases, the J end lost 10 bases, and 12 bases lay between the germline ends. There are 13 residues in the CDR3. In germline, CDR1 is MRHNA, CDR2 SNTAGT. The CDR3: CASSQGDRSPLHF. The CDR3 DNA follows: TGTGCCAGCAGTCAGGGAGATCGATCACCCCTCCACTTT.

This clonotype was detected ten times or more. The gene calls are TRBV2 and TRBJ1-1; no firm D call. The V and J ends lost 5 bases and 11 bases respectively, with 9 bases between them. This CDR3 comprises 10 residues. Germline V gives CDR1 SNHLY, CDR2 FYNNEI. The CDR3 sequence is CASSTAWAFF. DNA for the CDR3: TGTGCCAGCAGTACCGCATGGGCTTTCTTT.

This clonotype was recorded at least ten times. CDR3 in amino acids: CAISESREGYSNQPQHF. The DNA of the CDR3 is TGTGCCATCAGTGAGTCGCGAGAGGGGTATAGCAATCAGCCCCAGCATTTT. The chain uses TRBV10-3 and TRBJ1-5; a weak D match, TRBD1 (5 bases). CDR3 size: 17 residues. Germline V CDR1 and CDR2: ENHRY, SYGVKD. The V gene lost 0 bases and the J gene lost 0 bases, with 12 bases spanning the gap.

As for this clonotype: The junction shows a germline mismatch at one end, possibly a read error. The V gene is TRBV7-8, the J gene TRBJ2-7; TRBD1 aligns across 10 bases. This CDR3 spans 14 amino acids. The germline CDR1 and CDR2 sequences are SGHVS and FQNEAQ. DNA for the CDR3: TGCACCAGCAGCCTCGACAGGGGGCTCGACGAGCAGTACTTC. Protein: CTSSLDRGLDEQYF.